These 26 T cell receptor beta chains were sequenced from one sample in a study of T cell responses to AZD1222 COVID-19 vaccine. Generated by immunoSEQ multiplex PCR, the TCRdb table keeps only in-frame clones and is missing some. Among 150,000 or so clones listed, roughly 91% were seen once. Sequencing was performed on peripheral blood, taken on day 0 of AZD1222 vaccination. The receptors stem from an adult in good health.

V usage is TRBV15 and J usage is TRBJ1-1; D is ambiguous. Germline lookup yields CDR1 LNHNV and CDR2 YYDKDF (reference sequence). The CDR3 contains 15 residues. Trimming took off 0 bases at V and 1 base at J, with 9 bases between the two ends. CDR3 residues: CATSRDIGENTEAFF. The CDR3 DNA reads TGTGCCACCAGCAGAGATATTGGGGAGAACACTGAAGCTTTCTTT.

The J gene is TRBJ2-7, the V gene TRBV7-9; D tentatively fits TRBD1 or TRBD2 (5 bases each). V was cut by 4 bases and J by 3 bases, with 10 bases left in between. The V gene's germline CDR1 is SEHNR and CDR2 FQNEAQ (reference sequence). The length of the CDR3 is 13 residues. CDR3 region: CASSWDGDYEQYF. The CDR3 nucleotides are TGTGCCAGCAGCTGGGACGGAGACTACGAGCAGTACTTC. The full variable domain, its missing parts supplied by reference TRBV7-9 and TRBJ2-7, is DTGVSQNPRHKITKRGQNVTFRCDPISEHNRLYWYRQTLGQGPEFLTYFQNEAQLEKSRLLSDRFSAERPKGSFSTLEIQRTEQGDSAMYLCASSWDGDYEQYFGPGTRLTVT.

The rearrangement uses TRBV9 and TRBJ2-1; 10 bases line up with TRBD2. V gave up 6 bases and J gave up 8 bases; unmatched junction bases: 11. The CDR3 spans 15 residues. Germline lookup yields CDR1 SGDLS and CDR2 YYNGEE. The CDR3 DNA reads as TGTGCCAGCACCAGAGCGGGGGGGCTAGTCGATGAGCAGTTCTTC. Translated: CASTRAGGLVDEQFF.

The chain recombines TRBV12-5 with TRBJ1-3; D unclear. V gave up 7 bases and J gave up 0 bases, with 13 bases separating them. From germline, CDR1 is LGHNT and CDR2 FRNRAP. The CDR3 has 15 amino acids. Written as DNA, the CDR3 is TGTGCTAGTGAGGGCAGATTCGACTCTGGAAACACCATATATTTT. Translating gives CASEGRFDSGNTIYF.

The rearrangement uses TRBV25-1 and TRBJ1-1, with unresolved D. Germline V gives CDR1 MGHDK, CDR2 SYGVNS. V was shortened by 1 base and J by 5 bases, with 20 bases between the two germline ends. This CDR3 has 17 amino acids. CDR3 sequence (DNA): TGTGCCAGCAGTGAATCACAGATATTAAGGCCCCGGACTGAAGCTTTCTTT. Translating gives CASSESQILRPRTEAFF.

The V and J genes are TRBV7-2 and TRBJ2-7; weak D call: TRBD1 (6 bases). The CDR3 contains 14 residues. V lost 5 bases to trimming and J lost 1 base, with 12 bases between them. Germline V gene sequence: CDR1 SGHTA, CDR2 FQGNSA. The CDR3 sequence: CASSLDRFSYEQYF. CDR3 DNA sequence: TGTGCCAGCAGCCTAGACAGGTTTTCCTACGAGCAGTACTTC.

This rearrangement joins TRBV18 to TRBJ2-2, with TRBD1 identical over 7 bases. The length of the CDR3 is 16 residues. With 4 bases clipped from V and 2 bases from J, the junction kept 7 bases outside the gene matches. The V gene's germline CDR1 is KGHSH and CDR2 LQKENI. This CDR3 reads CASSLSTGPNTGELFF. Here the CDR3 DNA reads TGTGCCAGCTCACTTTCGACAGGGCCTAACACCGGGGAGCTGTTTTTT.

V gene TRBV7-2 combines with J gene TRBJ2-6; D gene ambiguous. The CDR3 contains 12 residues. Trimming stripped 11 bases from V and 2 bases from J, with 7 bases between. The germline CDR1 and CDR2 sequences are SGHTA and FQGNSA. The DNA for the CDR3 is TGTGCCGTTATACCTGGGGCCAACGTCCTGACTTTC. Translating gives CAVIPGANVLTF.

The genes are TRBV3-1 (or the pseudogene TRBV3-2) and TRBJ1-3; no definite D call. Per germline, CDR1 LGHDT and CDR2 YNNKEL (reference sequence). This CDR3 is built from 17 residues. The V end was cut by 0 bases, the J end by 0 bases, with 12 bases between. CDR3 coding DNA: TGTGCCAGCAGCCAAGATTGGTCTTACAGCTCTGGAAACACCATATATTTT. Translating gives CASSQDWSYSSGNTIYF.

V gene TRBV3-1 (or the pseudogene TRBV3-2) combines with J gene TRBJ1-1; the D is unclear. CDR1 and CDR2 from the germline V gene are LGHDT and YNNKEL (reference sequence). CDR3 size: 17 residues. V was clipped by 0 bases and J by 3 bases, with 17 bases between them. CDR3 amino acids: CASSQDPWIRRDTEAFF. In nucleotides, the CDR3 is TGTGCCAGCAGCCAAGATCCGTGGATCCGGAGGGACACTGAAGCTTTCTTT.

The CDR3 region is CASSLVGDEQFF. The CDR3 DNA reads as TGTGCCAGCAGCTTAGTTGGGGATGAGCAGTTCTTC. The chain joins TRBV7-9 to TRBJ2-1; D is uncertain. The germline V gene encodes CDR1 SEHNR and CDR2 FQNEAQ (reference sequence). The CDR3 length is 12 residues. Trimming left V 1 base short and J 8 bases short, with 6 bases between.

This chain uses TRBV29-1 with TRBJ2-1; D possibly corresponds to TRBD1 (5 bases). Germline CDR1 reads SQVTM; CDR2 reads ANQGSEA. The length of the CDR3 is 14 residues. Between the trimmed V and J ends, which lost 4 bases and 2 bases, there was a span of 12 bases. This chain's CDR3 is CSVVRGLTYNEQFF. CDR3 sequence (DNA): TGCAGCGTTGTAAGGGGCTTGACCTACAATGAGCAGTTCTTC.

The gene calls are TRBV7-6 and TRBJ2-7; 12 bases match TRBD1. The length of the CDR3 is 16 residues. V shed 2 bases, J shed 6 bases, and the junction held 8 bases outside the gene matches. Germline V gives CDR1 SGHVS, CDR2 FNYEAQ. The CDR3 sequence: CASSLRGQGARSEQYF. The CDR3 DNA sequence: TGTGCCAGCAGCTTAAGGGGACAGGGGGCAAGGAGCGAGCAGTACTTC.

The V call is TRBV19, the J call TRBJ1-2, with D unclear. Germline V gene sequence: CDR1 LNHDA, CDR2 SQIVND (reference sequence). This CDR3 has 14 residues. Trimming took off 8 bases at V and 4 bases at J, with 17 bases between the two ends. The CDR3 is CASHQARSGYGYTF. CDR3 coding DNA: TGTGCCAGTCACCAGGCGAGGAGCGGCTATGGCTACACCTTC.

The chain joins TRBV28 to TRBJ1-6; D gene ambiguous. The CDR3 length is 15 residues. CDR1 and CDR2 from the germline V gene are MDHEN and SYDVKM. V was cut by 5 bases and J by 8 bases, with 16 bases left in between. CDR3 DNA sequence: TGTGCCAGCAGTGATTCTGTGGGCAGATATTCACCCCTCCACTTT. Translating it yields CASSDSVGRYSPLHF.

This rearrangement joins TRBV27 to TRBJ2-3; 7 bases line up with TRBD1. The CDR3 is 13 amino acids. V shed 7 bases and J 0 bases; nucleotides not matched to a gene: 1. The germline V gene encodes CDR1 MNHEY and CDR2 SMNVEV (reference sequence). CDR3 loop: CASNRGSTDTQYF. Here the CDR3 DNA reads TGTGCCAGCAACAGGGGTAGCACAGATACGCAGTATTTT.

Written as DNA, the CDR3 is TGTGCCAGCAGCCCTTCCGGGACAGCGTACAATGAGCAGTTCTTC. This translates into CASSPSGTAYNEQFF. The chain uses TRBV5-4 and TRBJ2-1, with 7 bases aligning to TRBD1. V was clipped by 4 bases and J by 4 bases; unmatched bases: 8. The CDR3 has 15 residues. Per germline, CDR1 SGHNT and CDR2 YYREEE (reference sequence).

The chain uses TRBV27 and TRBJ2-1; 7 bases align to TRBD2. V dropped 6 bases and J dropped 7; count of bases not matched to a gene: 0. The CDR3 spans 11 residues. Germline assignment: CDR1 MNHEY and CDR2 SMNVEV (reference sequence). The CDR3 DNA sequence: TGTGCCAGCAGACTAGCGAATGAGCAGTTCTTC. It encodes CASRLANEQFF.

This clone was counted once. The V and J genes are TRBV7-2 and TRBJ2-7; 7 nucleotides agree with TRBD2. The J segment lost 5 bases and the V segment lost 0 bases, leaving 13 bases of the junction unmatched. Germline loops: CDR1 SGHTA, CDR2 FQGNSA. The CDR3 extends over 17 amino acids. The CDR3 loop reads CASSLAIWGGRRHEQYF. The CDR3 DNA sequence: TGTGCCAGCAGCTTAGCGATCTGGGGCGGGAGAAGGCACGAGCAGTACTTC.

This sequence joins TRBV5-4 and TRBJ2-3, with a tentative D call TRBD2 (6 bases). CDR3 length: 15 residues. Germline CDR1 is SGHNT and CDR2 is YYREEE (reference sequence). Trimming shortened V by 0 bases and J by 2 bases, and 10 bases separated the two germline ends. CDR3 amino acids: CASSLGERATDTQYF. The DNA of the CDR3 is TGTGCCAGCAGCTTGGGTGAGCGGGCCACAGATACGCAGTATTTT.

V and J are TRBV6-2 or TRBV6-3 and TRBJ1-2; TRBD1 aligns across 8 bases. The germline V gene encodes CDR1 MNHEY and CDR2 SVGEGT. The CDR3 covers 17 residues. V lost 2 bases, J lost 8 bases, and 16 bases stayed unmatched. CDR3 loop: CASSYPTGQGLLGGYTF. As DNA, the CDR3 is TGTGCCAGCAGTTACCCGACCGGACAGGGCCTCTTGGGGGGCTACACCTTC.

The V and J genes are TRBV5-1 and TRBJ1-1; D gene uncertain. CDR1 SGHRS and CDR2 YFSETQ come from the germline V gene. There are 14 residues in the CDR3. V dropped 4 bases and J dropped 1 base, with 11 bases sitting between them. CDR3 sequence: CASSPVSPNTEAFF. In DNA, the CDR3 is TGCGCCAGCAGCCCCGTCAGTCCGAACACTGAAGCTTTCTTT.

The chain links TRBV7-9 to TRBJ1-1, with D possibly TRBD1 on 6 matching bases. The germline gives CDR1 SEHNR, CDR2 FQNEAQ (reference sequence). The CDR3 runs 15 residues. The ends were cut back, 5 bases at V and 4 bases at J, with 17 bases in the middle. CDR3 nucleotide sequence: TGTGCCAGCAGCGATCCCGCCAGGGGAAGCACTGAAGCTTTCTTT. Protein product: CASSDPARGSTEAFF.

The chain couples TRBV21-1 to TRBJ1-5; the DNA was not used to check the table's D call, TRBD1. TRBV21-1 has pseudogene status. The CDR3 length is 14 residues. The CDR3 protein is CASSNYRGNQPQHF. DNA for the CDR3: TGTGCCAGCAGCAACTACAGGGGCAATCAGCCCCAGCATTTT.

The V and J genes are TRBV7-2 and TRBJ2-3, with D maybe TRBD2 (7 bases). V shed 5 bases and J shed 2 bases, with 17 bases lying between them. The CDR3 has 16 residues. Germline V lookup: CDR1 SGHTA, CDR2 FQGNSA. The CDR3 here is CASSRGGGSITDTQYF. In nucleotides, the CDR3 is TGTGCCAGCAGCAGGGGAGGGGGGTCCATCACAGATACGCAGTATTTT.

The gene calls are TRBV6-2 or TRBV6-3 and TRBJ1-1; 7 bases are a match to TRBD1. From germline, CDR1 is MNHEY and CDR2 SVGEGT. V lost 4 bases and J lost 5; bases outside the gene matches: 4. The CDR3 runs 13 residues. The CDR3 DNA reads as TGTGCCAGCAGTTTGACAGGGAGGACTGAAGCTTTCTTT. This encodes CASSLTGRTEAFF.